A single sample is the source of the 17 T cell receptor beta chains below, sequenced in a study of blood T cell repertoires in COVID-19. Profiled with immunoSEQ multiplex PCR; TCRdb holds only in-frame clones, not every one. The table includes around 250,000 clones, approximately 85% detected once. Sequenced sample: PBMCs or T cells enriched from blood (not recorded which). The receptor set was obtained from a woman between 50 and 59 years old who had recovered from COVID-19.

The J gene is TRBJ1-5, the V gene TRBV10-3; D might be TRBD1 (6 bases). Between the trimmed V and J ends, which lost 7 bases and 5 bases, there was a span of 18 bases. Germline V gene lookup returns CDR1 ENHRY and CDR2 SYGVKD. This CDR3 contains 15 residues. CDR3 DNA: TGTGCCATCAAGGGTGACAGGAATACCTATCAGCCCCAGCATTTT. Translation: CAIKGDRNTYQPQHF.

The table lists this clone with a few counts. V gene TRBV7-9 combines with J gene TRBJ2-3, with TRBD1 identical over 8 bases. With V trimmed by 5 bases and J by 3 bases, 16 bases remained unmatched. This CDR3 has 18 amino acids. CDR1 is SEHNR and CDR2 is FQNEAQ in the germline V gene (reference sequence). CDR3 in DNA: TGTGCCAGCAGCCCCCTAAGATTCGACAGGGGTCCGACAGATACGCAGTATTTT. Protein sequence: CASSPLRFDRGPTDTQYF.

The rearrangement links TRBV28 to TRBJ1-2, with no clear D. Germline V lookup: CDR1 MDHEN, CDR2 SYDVKM. This CDR3 is 16 amino acids long. V lost 4 bases and J lost 2, with 17 bases in between. The CDR3 is CASSSISRGGNYGYTF. In nucleotides, the CDR3 is TGTGCCAGCAGTTCCATCTCGCGAGGAGGCAACTATGGCTACACCTTC.

The chain couples TRBV2 to TRBJ1-5, with D maybe TRBD1 (6 bases). Between the trimmed V and J ends, which lost 6 bases and 0 bases, there was a span of 12 bases. Germline loops: CDR1 SNHLY, CDR2 FYNNEI. This CDR3 comprises 15 residues. This CDR3 is CASSVDSGSNQPQHF. As DNA, the CDR3 is TGTGCCAGCAGCGTGGACAGCGGTAGCAATCAGCCCCAGCATTTT.

This rearrangement joins TRBV11-1 to TRBJ2-7; 9 nucleotides match TRBD2. Germline loops: CDR1 SGHAT, CDR2 FQDESV (reference sequence). The CDR3 loop spans 14 amino acids. J gave up 7 bases and V 2 bases, and 6 bases lay outside the gene matches. CDR3 in DNA: TGTGCCAGCAGCTTAACCTTGCGGGAGGGGGAGCAGTACTTC. Translated, it gives CASSLTLREGEQYF.

The chain recombines TRBV5-4 with TRBJ2-2, with 8 bases lining up with TRBD1. The CDR3 is made up of 16 amino acids. Unmatched junction bases numbered 8, after V lost 4 bases and J lost 3 bases. Looked up from germline, CDR1 is SGHNT and CDR2 is YYREEE (reference sequence). The CDR3 DNA reads TGTGCCAGCAGCACACGCAGGGGGCATGACACCGGGGAGCTGTTTTTT. Protein product: CASSTRRGHDTGELFF.

The V call is TRBV6-5, the J call TRBJ2-7; D is unresolved. The CDR3 totals 11 residues. V was cut by 7 bases and J by 3 bases, with 7 bases left in between. The germline V gene encodes CDR1 MNHEY and CDR2 SVGAGI. The CDR3 loop is CASIQFYEQYF. The CDR3 DNA follows: TGTGCCAGCATACAGTTCTACGAGCAGTACTTC.

The rearrangement links TRBV3-1 (or the pseudogene TRBV3-2) to TRBJ1-3, with D possibly TRBD1 on 5 matching bases. The length of the CDR3 is 16 residues. Germline-derived CDR1 and CDR2 are LGHDT and YNNKEL (reference sequence). The V end was cut by 4 bases, the J end by 2 bases, with 15 bases between. CDR3 DNA sequence: TGTGCCAGCAGCCGGCTTCCGGGGGGGGCTGGAAACACCATATATTTT. Translating gives CASSRLPGGAGNTIYF.

J is TRBJ2-3 and V is TRBV29-1, with 9 bases lining up with TRBD1. The length of the CDR3 is 13 residues. Germline V gene lookup returns CDR1 SQVTM and CDR2 ANQGSEA. The V and J ends lost 7 bases and 6 bases, in that order; junction bases with no gene match: 8. The chain's CDR3 is CSAEQGAGDTQYF. In nucleotides, the CDR3 is TGCAGCGCAGAACAGGGGGCAGGGGATACGCAGTATTTT.

This clone was detected only a few times. This specimen includes other DNA sequences encoding the same CDR3. The chain has TRBV28 and TRBJ1-5; the D is unclear. This CDR3 is built from 13 residues. Trimming cost V 3 bases and J 4 bases, with 7 bases left between them. Germline V gene sequence: CDR1 MDHEN, CDR2 SYDVKM. The CDR3, as DNA: TGTGCCAGCAGTTTTTCCGGGAATCAGCCCCAGCATTTT. Translation: CASSFSGNQPQHF.

V is TRBV6-6 and J is TRBJ2-1; D unresolved. CDR1 and CDR2 (germline): MNHNY, SVGAGI (reference sequence). Trimming took 6 bases from V and 6 from J, leaving 9 bases between them. The CDR3 sequence is 12 residues long. The CDR3 bases are TGTGCCAGCAGGTTCAACAGCAATGAGCAGTTCTTC. This translates into CASRFNSNEQFF.

The chain has TRBV24-1 and TRBJ2-2; 9 bases are a match to TRBD1. CDR1 is KGHDR and CDR2 is SFDVKD in the germline V gene. V shed 5 bases, J shed 8 bases, and the junction held 5 bases outside the gene matches. This CDR3 spans 14 amino acids. The CDR3 protein is CATSGMTGGGELFF. DNA of the CDR3: TGTGCCACCAGTGGCATGACAGGGGGTGGGGAGCTGTTTTTT.

CDR3 protein: CASSLGTSGRASFF. For the CDR3, the DNA is TGTGCCAGCAGCTTAGGGACTAGCGGGAGGGCTTCGTTCTTC. The V call is TRBV7-9, the J call TRBJ2-1, with 15 positions matching TRBD2. The length of the CDR3 is 14 residues. Germline loops: CDR1 SEHNR, CDR2 FQNEAQ (reference sequence). V was pared by 1 base and J by 15 bases, with 4 bases of the junction left unmatched. Using reference TRBV7-9 and TRBJ2-1 for the parts outside the CDR3, the full variable domain is DTGVSQNPRHKITKRGQNVTFRCDPISEHNRLYWYRQTLGQGPEFLTYFQNEAQLEKSRLLSDRFSAERPKGSFSTLEIQRTEQGDSAMYLCASSLGTSGRASFFGPGTRLTVL.

This chain links TRBV5-1 with TRBJ2-4; 7 nucleotides match TRBD1. Germline V lookup: CDR1 SGHRS, CDR2 YFSETQ. This CDR3 spans 17 amino acids. V was pared by 4 bases and J by 0 bases, with 10 bases of the junction left unmatched. CDR3 sequence (DNA): TGCGCCAGCAGCGACGTAGGGACAGAACTAGCCAAAAACATTCAGTACTTC. Translating it yields CASSDVGTELAKNIQYF.

The chain carries TRBV7-6 and TRBJ2-1; D remains ambiguous. The CDR3 consists of 12 residues. V lost 6 bases and J 8 bases, leaving 11 bases between the germline ends. Germline V gene data show CDR1 as SGHVS and CDR2 as FNYEAQ. CDR3 coding DNA: TGTGCCAGCAGACCACTTAGAGATGAGCAGTTCTTC. It codes for CASRPLRDEQFF.

The rearrangement joins TRBV18 to TRBJ2-7; 12 bases line up with TRBD2. Germline loops: CDR1 KGHSH, CDR2 LQKENI. The CDR3 is made up of 15 amino acids. With V trimmed by 5 bases and J by 5 bases, 7 bases remained unmatched. For the CDR3, the DNA is TGTGCCAGCTCAACCGGGACTAGCGGGTGGGACGAGCAGTACTTC. This translates into CASSTGTSGWDEQYF.

Details on this clone: Other DNA sequences from this sample encode an identical CDR3 as well. The V and J genes are TRBV5-6 and TRBJ1-2, with D possibly TRBD1 on 5 matching bases. The CDR3 sequence is 14 residues long. Germline V gene lookup returns CDR1 SGHDT and CDR2 YYEEEE. Trimming removed 2 bases from V and 0 bases from J, with 8 bases in between. The DNA for the CDR3 is TGTGCCAGCAGCTTACTACAGGCTAACTATGGCTACACCTTC. This encodes CASSLLQANYGYTF. The full variable domain, its missing parts supplied by reference TRBV5-6 and TRBJ1-2, is DAGVTQSPTHLIKTRGQQVTLRCSPKSGHDTVSWYQQALGQGPQFIFQYYEEEERQRGNFPDRFSGHQFPNYSSELNVNALLLGDSALYLCASSLLQANYGYTFGSGTRLTVV.